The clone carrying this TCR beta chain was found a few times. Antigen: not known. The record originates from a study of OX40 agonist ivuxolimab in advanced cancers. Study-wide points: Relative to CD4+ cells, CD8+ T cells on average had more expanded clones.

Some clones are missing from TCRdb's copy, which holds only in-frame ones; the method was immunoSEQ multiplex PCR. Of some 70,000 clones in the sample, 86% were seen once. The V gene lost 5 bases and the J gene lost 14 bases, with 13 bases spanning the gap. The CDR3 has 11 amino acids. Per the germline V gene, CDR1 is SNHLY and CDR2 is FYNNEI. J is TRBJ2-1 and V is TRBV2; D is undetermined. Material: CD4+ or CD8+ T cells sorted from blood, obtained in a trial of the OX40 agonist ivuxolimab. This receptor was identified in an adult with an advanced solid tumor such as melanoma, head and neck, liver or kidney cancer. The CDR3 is CASSLRRGKFF. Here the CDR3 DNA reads TGTGCCAGCAGTCTTAGACGTGGGAAGTTCTTC.